These T cell receptor beta chains were read from a single sample in a study of cytomegalovirus exposure and HLA in healthy donors. This table comes from immunoSEQ multiplex PCR, and its TCRdb copy is limited to in-frame clones, with some not included. The profile covers about 220,000 clones, with approximately 88% appearing a single time and more than 12% taken by the ten largest. Specimen: PBMCs. The source of these receptors is a young woman in good health and CMV-seropositive. Each CDR3 is given without its conserved first and last residue. Fields, in order: J gene, V gene, CDR3 protein.

j_call: TRBJ1-1; v_call: TRBV28; cdr3_aa: ASSSWDRDTEAF
j_call: TRBJ2-1; v_call: TRBV27; cdr3_aa: ASSPLWDRKTTYNNEQF
j_call: TRBJ1-1; v_call: TRBV27; cdr3_aa: ASSFGNRGSSEAF
j_call: TRBJ2-5; v_call: TRBV11-1; cdr3_aa: ASSKGTGGRQYQETQY
j_call: TRBJ2-7; v_call: TRBV7-2; cdr3_aa: ASSPRRPLCPYEQY
j_call: TRBJ2-1; v_call: TRBV7-7; cdr3_aa: ASSLGDYNEQF
j_call: TRBJ2-5; v_call: TRBV4-3; cdr3_aa: ASSQRAQGETQY
j_call: TRBJ2-1; v_call: TRBV27; cdr3_aa: ASSYQGRRYNEQF
j_call: TRBJ2-1; v_call: TRBV13; cdr3_aa: ASVARQVDNEQF
j_call: TRBJ2-3; v_call: TRBV2; cdr3_aa: ASSEGGSGTTTDTQY
j_call: TRBJ2-2; v_call: TRBV7-8; cdr3_aa: ASSFETGELF
j_call: TRBJ1-1; v_call: TRBV10-1; cdr3_aa: ASSESMVGTEAF
j_call: TRBJ2-5; v_call: TRBV7-8; cdr3_aa: ASSLNPGETQY
j_call: TRBJ2-2; v_call: TRBV5-1; cdr3_aa: ASSLAGLAGGTGELF
j_call: TRBJ2-7; v_call: TRBV29-1; cdr3_aa: SVDGGAGYEQY